This T cell receptor (beta chain) comes out of a study of blood T cell repertoires in COVID-19. Per the germline V gene, CDR1 is SGHRS and CDR2 is YFSETQ. J lost 2 bases, V lost 2 bases, and 7 bases had no gene match. CDR3 length: 15 residues. Clones were sequenced by immunoSEQ multiplex PCR, and TCRdb holds only the in-frame ones, with some missing. The repertoire holds under 60,000 clones, with 90% as singletons. The sample taken for sequencing was peripheral blood. This chain links TRBV5-1 with TRBJ2-7; 7 bases line up with TRBD2. This receptor was obtained from a human donor in a cohort sampled during active COVID-19. In DNA, the CDR3 is TGCGCCAGCAGCTTCTTAACTAGCGACCCCTACGAGCAGTACTTC. Amino acids: CASSFLTSDPYEQYF.